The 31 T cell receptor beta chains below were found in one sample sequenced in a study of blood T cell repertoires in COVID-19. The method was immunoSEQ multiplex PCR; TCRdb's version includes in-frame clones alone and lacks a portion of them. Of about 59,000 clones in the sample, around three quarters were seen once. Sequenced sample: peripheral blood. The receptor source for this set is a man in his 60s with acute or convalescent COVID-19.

The DNA of the CDR3 is TGTGCCAGCAGCCGGGGGACAGGGAGGTCCAACGAGCAGTACTTC. Translated, it gives CASSRGTGRSNEQYF. This sequence joins TRBV7-2 and TRBJ2-7; 9 nucleotides align to TRBD1. The trim removed 5 bases at V and 5 bases at J, leaving 10 bases unmatched. Germline CDR1 is SGHTA and CDR2 is FQGNSA. The CDR3 is 15 residues long.

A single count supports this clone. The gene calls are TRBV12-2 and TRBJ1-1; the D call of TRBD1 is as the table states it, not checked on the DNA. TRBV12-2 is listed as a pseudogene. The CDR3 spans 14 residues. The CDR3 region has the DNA TGTGCAAGTCGCTTAGCGGGACAGAGCACTGAAGCTTTCTTT. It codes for CASRLAGQSTEAFF.

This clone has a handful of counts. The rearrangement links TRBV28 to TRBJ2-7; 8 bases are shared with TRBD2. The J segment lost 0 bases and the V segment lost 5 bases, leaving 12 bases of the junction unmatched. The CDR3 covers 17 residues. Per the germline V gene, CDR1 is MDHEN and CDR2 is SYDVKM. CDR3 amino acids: CASSPKASGSFSYEQYF. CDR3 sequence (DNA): TGTGCCAGCAGTCCAAAGGCAAGCGGGAGTTTCTCCTACGAGCAGTACTTC.

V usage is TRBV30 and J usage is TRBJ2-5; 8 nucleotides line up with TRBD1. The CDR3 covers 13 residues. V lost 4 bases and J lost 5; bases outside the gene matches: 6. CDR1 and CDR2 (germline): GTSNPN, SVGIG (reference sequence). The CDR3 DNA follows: TGTGCCTGGACTCGCAACAGGGGGGAGACCCAGTACTTC. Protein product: CAWTRNRGETQYF.

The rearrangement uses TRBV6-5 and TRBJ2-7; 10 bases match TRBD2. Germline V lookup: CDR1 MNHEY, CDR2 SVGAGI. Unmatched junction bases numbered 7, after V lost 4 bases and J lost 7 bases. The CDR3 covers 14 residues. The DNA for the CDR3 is TGTGCCAGCAGTTCCCTAGCGGGAGTCGGTGAGCAGTACTTC. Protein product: CASSSLAGVGEQYF.

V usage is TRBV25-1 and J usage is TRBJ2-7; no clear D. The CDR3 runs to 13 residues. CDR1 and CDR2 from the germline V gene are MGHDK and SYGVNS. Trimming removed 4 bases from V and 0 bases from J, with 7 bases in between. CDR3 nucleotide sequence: TGTGCCAGCAGTGCTCCGGGCTCCTACGAGCAGTACTTC. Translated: CASSAPGSYEQYF.

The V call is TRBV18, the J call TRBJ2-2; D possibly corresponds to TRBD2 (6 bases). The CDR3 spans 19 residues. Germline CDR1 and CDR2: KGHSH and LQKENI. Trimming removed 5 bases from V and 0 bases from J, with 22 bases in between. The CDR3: CASSGVRGGTAANTGELFF. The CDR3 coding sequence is TGTGCCAGCTCAGGGGTTCGTGGGGGGACCGCAGCGAACACCGGGGAGCTGTTTTTT.

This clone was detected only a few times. The CDR3 DNA follows: TGTGCCACTACACAGGCTAGCGGGGGCTCCTACAATGAGCAGTTCTTC. Amino acid sequence: CATTQASGGSYNEQFF. The chain recombines TRBV27 with TRBJ2-1, with 10 bases lining up with TRBD2. From germline, CDR1 is MNHEY and CDR2 SMNVEV (reference sequence). Trimming took 10 bases from V and 0 from J; bases not matched to a gene: 9. The CDR3 sequence is 16 residues long.

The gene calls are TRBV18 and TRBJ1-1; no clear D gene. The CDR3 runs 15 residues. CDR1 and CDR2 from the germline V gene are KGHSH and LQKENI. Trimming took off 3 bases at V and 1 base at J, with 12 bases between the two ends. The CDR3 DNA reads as TGTGCCAGCTCACCGGGAGCCCCACCGAACACTGAAGCTTTCTTT. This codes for CASSPGAPPNTEAFF.

The CDR3 is CASSIDSSSGNTIYF. As DNA, the CDR3 is TGTGCCAGTAGTATCGACAGCAGCTCTGGAAACACCATATATTTT. The genes are TRBV19 and TRBJ1-3, with D possibly being TRBD1 (5 bases). The germline V gene encodes CDR1 LNHDA and CDR2 SQIVND (reference sequence). The ends were cut back, 3 bases at V and 0 bases at J, with 9 bases in the middle. This CDR3 has 15 residues.

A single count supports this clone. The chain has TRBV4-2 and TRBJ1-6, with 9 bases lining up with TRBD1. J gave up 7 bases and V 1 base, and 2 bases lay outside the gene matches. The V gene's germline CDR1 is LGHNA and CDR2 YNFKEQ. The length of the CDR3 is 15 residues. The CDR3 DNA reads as TGTGCCAGCAGCCAAGGGGACAGGGACAATTCACCCCTCCACTTT. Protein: CASSQGDRDNSPLHF.

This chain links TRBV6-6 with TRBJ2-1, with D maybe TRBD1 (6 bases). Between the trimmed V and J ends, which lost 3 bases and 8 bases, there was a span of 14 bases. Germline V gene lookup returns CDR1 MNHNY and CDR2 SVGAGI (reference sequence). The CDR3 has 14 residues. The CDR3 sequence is CASSYARGGDEQFF. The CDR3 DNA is TGTGCCAGCAGTTATGCCAGGGGTGGCGATGAGCAGTTCTTC.

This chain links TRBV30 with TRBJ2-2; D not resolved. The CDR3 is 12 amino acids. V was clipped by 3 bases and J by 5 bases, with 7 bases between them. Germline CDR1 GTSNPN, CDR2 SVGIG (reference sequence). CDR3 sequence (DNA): TGTGCCTGGAGACAGCATACCGGGGAGCTGTTTTTT. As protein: CAWRQHTGELFF.

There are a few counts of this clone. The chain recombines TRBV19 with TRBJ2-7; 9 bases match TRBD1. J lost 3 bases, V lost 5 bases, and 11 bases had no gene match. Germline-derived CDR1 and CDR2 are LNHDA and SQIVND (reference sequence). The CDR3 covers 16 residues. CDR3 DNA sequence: TGTGCCAGTAGTGTCAGAACAGGGGGCCGGGACTACGAGCAGTACTTC. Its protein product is CASSVRTGGRDYEQYF. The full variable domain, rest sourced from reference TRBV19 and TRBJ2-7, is DGGITQSPKYLFRKEGQNVTLSCEQNLNHDAMYWYRQDPGQGLRLIYYSQIVNDFQKGDIAEGYSVSREKKESFPLTVTSAQKNPTAFYLCASSVRTGGRDYEQYFGPGTRLTVT.

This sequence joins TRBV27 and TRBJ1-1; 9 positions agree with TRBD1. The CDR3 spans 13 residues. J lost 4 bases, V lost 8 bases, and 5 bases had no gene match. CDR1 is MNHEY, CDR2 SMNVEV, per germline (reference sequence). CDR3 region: CASRDRAVTEAFF. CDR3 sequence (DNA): TGTGCCAGCCGGGACAGGGCCGTCACTGAAGCTTTCTTT.

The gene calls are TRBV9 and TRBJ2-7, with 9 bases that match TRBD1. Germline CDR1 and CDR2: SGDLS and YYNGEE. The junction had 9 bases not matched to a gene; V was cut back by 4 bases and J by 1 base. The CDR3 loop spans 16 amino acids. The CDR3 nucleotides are TGTGCCAGCAGCCCCTTCGGGGGGACAGGGTCCTACGAGCAGTACTTC. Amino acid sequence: CASSPFGGTGSYEQYF.

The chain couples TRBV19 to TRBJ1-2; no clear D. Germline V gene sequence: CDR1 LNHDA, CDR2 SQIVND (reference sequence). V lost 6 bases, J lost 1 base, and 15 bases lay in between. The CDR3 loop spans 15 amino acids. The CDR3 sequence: CASSSLGSLNYGYTF. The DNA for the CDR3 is TGTGCCAGTAGCTCACTGGGGAGCCTTAACTATGGCTACACCTTC.

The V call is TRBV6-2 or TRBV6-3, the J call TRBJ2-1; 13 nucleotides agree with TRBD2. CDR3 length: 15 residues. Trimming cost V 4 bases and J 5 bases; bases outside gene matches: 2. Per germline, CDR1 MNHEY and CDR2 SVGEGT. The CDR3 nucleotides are TGTGCCAGCAGTTGGGGACTAGCGGGGAACAATGAGCAGTTCTTC. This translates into CASSWGLAGNNEQFF.

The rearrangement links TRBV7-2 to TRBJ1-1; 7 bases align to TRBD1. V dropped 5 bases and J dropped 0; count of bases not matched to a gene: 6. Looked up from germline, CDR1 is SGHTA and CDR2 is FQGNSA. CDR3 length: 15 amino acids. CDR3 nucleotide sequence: TGTGCCAGCAGCGGTACAGGGGAGATGAACACTGAAGCTTTCTTT. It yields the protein CASSGTGEMNTEAFF. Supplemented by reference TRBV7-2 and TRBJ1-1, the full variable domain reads GAGVSQSPSNKVTEKGKDVELRCDPISGHTALYWYRQSLGQGLEFLIYFQGNSAPDKSGLPSDRFSAERTGGSVSTLTIQRTQQEDSAVYLCASSGTGEMNTEAFFGQGTRLTVV.

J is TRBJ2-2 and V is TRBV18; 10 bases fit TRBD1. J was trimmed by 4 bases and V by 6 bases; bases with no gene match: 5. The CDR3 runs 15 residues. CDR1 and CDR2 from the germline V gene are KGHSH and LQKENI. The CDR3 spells CASSSGTGATGELFF. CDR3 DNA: TGTGCCAGCTCGTCCGGGACAGGGGCCACCGGGGAGCTGTTTTTT.

CDR3 sequence: CASSQSISGLEQFF. DNA of the CDR3: TGTGCCAGCAGCCAAAGCATAAGCGGGCTCGAGCAGTTCTTC. V gene TRBV28 combines with J gene TRBJ2-1; tentatively, D is TRBD2 (6 bases). The CDR3 loop spans 14 amino acids. The ends were cut back, 6 bases at V and 10 bases at J, with 19 bases in the middle. Per the germline V gene, CDR1 is MDHEN and CDR2 is SYDVKM.

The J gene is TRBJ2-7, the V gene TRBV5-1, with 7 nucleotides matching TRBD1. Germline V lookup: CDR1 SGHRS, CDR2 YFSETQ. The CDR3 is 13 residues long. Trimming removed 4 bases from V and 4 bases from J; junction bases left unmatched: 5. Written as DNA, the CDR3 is TGCGCCAGCAGCGGGGGACAGTTATACGAGCAGTACTTC. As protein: CASSGGQLYEQYF.

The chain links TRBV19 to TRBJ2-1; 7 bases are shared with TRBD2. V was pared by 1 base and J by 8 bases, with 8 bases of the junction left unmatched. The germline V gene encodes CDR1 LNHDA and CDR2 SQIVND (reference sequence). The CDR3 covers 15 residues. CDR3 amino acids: CASSIGGRGGDEQFF. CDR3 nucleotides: TGTGCCAGTAGTATAGGGGGCCGGGGAGGGGATGAGCAGTTCTTC.

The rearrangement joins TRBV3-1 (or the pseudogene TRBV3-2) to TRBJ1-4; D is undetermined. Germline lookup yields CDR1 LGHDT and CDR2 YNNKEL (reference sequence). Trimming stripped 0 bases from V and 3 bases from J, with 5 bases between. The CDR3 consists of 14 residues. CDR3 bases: TGTGCCAGCAGCCAAGACGGTTCTAATGAAAAACTGTTTTTT. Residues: CASSQDGSNEKLFF.

The CDR3: CASSLGQGRNGYTF. The CDR3 DNA is TGTGCCAGCAGCTTAGGACAGGGAAGGAATGGCTACACCTTC. The chain joins TRBV7-2 to TRBJ1-2, with TRBD1 matching over 7 bases. The CDR3 has 14 amino acids. Per germline, CDR1 SGHTA and CDR2 FQGNSA. The J segment lost 6 bases and the V segment lost 1 base, leaving 5 bases of the junction unmatched.

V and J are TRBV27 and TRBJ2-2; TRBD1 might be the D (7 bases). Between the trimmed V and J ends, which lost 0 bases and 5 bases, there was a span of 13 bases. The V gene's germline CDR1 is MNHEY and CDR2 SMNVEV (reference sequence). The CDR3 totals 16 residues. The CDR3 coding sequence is TGTGCCAGCAGTTTATCGCGACAGGGAGGAACCGGGGAGCTGTTTTTT. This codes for CASSLSRQGGTGELFF.

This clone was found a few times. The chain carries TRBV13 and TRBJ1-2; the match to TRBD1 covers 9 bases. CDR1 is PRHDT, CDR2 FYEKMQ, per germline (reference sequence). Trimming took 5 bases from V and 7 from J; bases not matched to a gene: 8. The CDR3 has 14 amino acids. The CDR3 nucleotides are TGTGCCAGCAGCCTACGGACAGGGGCAGGTGGCTACACCTTC. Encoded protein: CASSLRTGAGGYTF.

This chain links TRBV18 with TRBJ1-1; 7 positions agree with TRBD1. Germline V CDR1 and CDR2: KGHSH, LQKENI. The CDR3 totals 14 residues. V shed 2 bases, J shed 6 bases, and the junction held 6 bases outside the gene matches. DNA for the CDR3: TGTGCCAGCTCACCAGCAGGGGGGTTAGCTGAAGCTTTCTTT. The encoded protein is CASSPAGGLAEAFF.

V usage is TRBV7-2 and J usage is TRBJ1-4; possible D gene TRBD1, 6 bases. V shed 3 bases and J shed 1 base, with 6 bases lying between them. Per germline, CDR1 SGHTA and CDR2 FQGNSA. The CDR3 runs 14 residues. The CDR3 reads CASSLDRTNEKLFF. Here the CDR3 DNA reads TGTGCCAGCAGCTTGGACAGAACTAATGAAAAACTGTTTTTT.

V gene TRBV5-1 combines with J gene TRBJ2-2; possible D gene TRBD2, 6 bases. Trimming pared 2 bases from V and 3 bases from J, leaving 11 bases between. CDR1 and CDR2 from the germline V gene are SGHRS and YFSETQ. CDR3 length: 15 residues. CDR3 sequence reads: CASSFVTGDTGELFF. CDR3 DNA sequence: TGCGCCAGCAGCTTCGTTACGGGAGACACCGGGGAGCTGTTTTTT.

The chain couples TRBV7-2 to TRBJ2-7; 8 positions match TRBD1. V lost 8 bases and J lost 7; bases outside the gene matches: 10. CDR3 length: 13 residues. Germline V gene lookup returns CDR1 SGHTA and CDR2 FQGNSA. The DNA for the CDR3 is TGTGCCAGCCGGGGACAGGCTAGGGGAGAGCAGTACTTC. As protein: CASRGQARGEQYF.